This T cell receptor beta chain was documented in a study of blood T cell repertoires in COVID-19. The CDR3 contains 16 residues. V shed 2 bases and J shed 2 bases, with 12 bases lying between them. Germline V gene data show CDR1 as KGHDR and CDR2 as SFDVKD. Libraries were prepared by immunoSEQ multiplex PCR; TCRdb keeps only in-frame clonotypes and omits some of them. The top ten hold roughly 12% of the sample, which has 210,000 or so clones, around 82% seen once. The chain combines TRBV24-1 with TRBJ1-5; no definite D call. This sequence originates from a woman in her thirties or forties with acute or convalescent COVID-19. Sequenced sample: peripheral blood. CDR3 amino acids: CATSDSSGNGNQPQHF. CDR3 coding DNA: TGTGCCACCAGTGATTCGTCAGGAAACGGCAATCAGCCCCAGCATTTT.